Each of the 19 T cell receptor beta chains below was sequenced from the same sample in a study of blood T cells in healthy people across ages. A second about 6 to 12 cycle PCR used barcoded and J-beta primers. MiXCR was run by TCRdb on the 5' RACE reads, yielding one entry per CDR3 protein. There are 650,000 to 1,000,000 distinct CDR3 sequences in the sample; about 34% occur only once, and approximately 12% lies in the top ten. Sequenced sample: blood. These receptors all stem from a man younger than 35 in good health.

In this sample, this clonotype turned up a few times. The CDR3 DNA sequence: TGTGCTAGTGGTTTTGTAGTCGGCCGGGAGAGTGAGAATAGCAATCAGCCCCAGCATTTT. It yields the protein CASGFVVGRESENSNQPQHF. V is TRBV12-5 and J is TRBJ1-5, with D unresolved. The CDR3 consists of 20 residues. V was cut by 3 bases and J by 0 bases, with 24 bases left in between. CDR1 is LGHNT and CDR2 is FRNRAP in the germline V gene.

Ten or more counts support this clonotype. This chain connects TRBV12-3 or TRBV12-4 to TRBJ2-3, with a tentative D call TRBD2 (5 bases). The V end lost 3 bases, the J end lost 0 bases, and 10 bases lay between the germline ends. The CDR3 is 15 residues long. This CDR3 is CASSFWRQSTDTQYF. CDR3 nucleotides: TGTGCCAGCAGTTTTTGGAGGCAGAGCACAGATACGCAGTATTTT.

This clonotype was observed a handful of times. J is TRBJ2-1 and V is TRBV19; D could derive from TRBD1 or TRBD2 (6 bases each). Near its end, the DNA agrees better with TRBJ2-7, so the J call may be wrong. The CDR3 consists of 15 residues. The germline CDR1 and CDR2 sequences are LNHDA and SQIVND (reference sequence). This chain's CDR3 is CASSIETGAWNEQYF. DNA of the CDR3: TGTGCCAGTAGTATTGAAACGGGGGCATGGAATGAGCAGTACTTC.

The chain joins TRBV20-1 to TRBJ2-7; D not resolved. The CDR3 is 15 residues long. V was trimmed by 0 bases and J by 3 bases, leaving 15 bases between them. Germline loops: CDR1 DFQATT, CDR2 SNEGSKA (reference sequence). CDR3 in amino acids: CSAREGSGLYYEQYF. The CDR3 nucleotides are TGCAGTGCTAGAGAGGGCAGTGGATTATACTACGAGCAGTACTTC.

This sequence joins TRBV27 and TRBJ2-3, with D possibly TRBD2 on 6 matching bases. Trimming removed 6 bases from V and 11 bases from J, with 15 bases in between. The CDR3 covers 12 residues. Germline CDR1 MNHEY, CDR2 SMNVEV (reference sequence). CDR3: CASSPSSGVQYF. In nucleotides, the CDR3 is TGTGCCAGCAGCCCGTCTTCGGGAGTGCAGTATTTT.

In its sample, this clonotype was seen many times. The chain combines TRBV4-1 with TRBJ2-1, with no clear D. CDR1 MGHRA and CDR2 YSYEKL come from the germline V gene. V was cut by 0 bases and J by 5 bases, with 5 bases left in between. The length of the CDR3 is 13 residues. The CDR3 loop is CASSQELDNEQFF. The CDR3 bases are TGCGCCAGCAGCCAAGAACTCGACAATGAGCAGTTCTTC.

As to this clonotype: The CDR3 does not end in the conserved phenylalanine or tryptophan, so this is likely a read error. V and J are TRBV5-1 and TRBJ1-2, with TRBD1 matching 8 bases. The CDR3 length is 13 residues. V shed 4 bases, J shed 8 bases, and the junction held 7 bases outside the gene matches. Germline lookup yields CDR1 SGHRS and CDR2 YFSETQ. CDR3 region: CASSGGQEYGYTI. The CDR3 bases are TGCGCCAGCAGCGGGGGACAGGAGTACGGCTACACCATC.

This clonotype occurred a few times. This chain joins TRBV5-1 and TRBJ2-1; no reliable D call. From germline, CDR1 is SGHRS and CDR2 YFSETQ. Trimming removed 3 bases from V and 7 bases from J, with 11 bases in between. The CDR3 is 13 amino acids. DNA for the CDR3: TGCGCCAGCAGCTCCACCGCTTTTAATGAGCAGTTCTTC. Its translation is CASSSTAFNEQFF.

Concerning this clonotype: This may stem from a read error, because a much larger clone lies one nucleotide away. The chain links TRBV4-3 to TRBJ2-7, with TRBD1 as a possible D gene (6 bases). Per germline, CDR1 LGHNA and CDR2 YSLEER. The CDR3 length is 14 residues. V shed 0 bases and J shed 7 bases, with 13 bases lying between them. The CDR3 reads CASSQDLQGDEQYF. In DNA form, the CDR3 reads TGCGCCAGCAGCCAAGATTTACAGGGCGATGAGCAGTACTTC.

Details on this clonotype: The junction departs from germline at one end; a sequencing error may be responsible. The rearrangement uses TRBV28 and TRBJ1-2, with 10 positions matching TRBD1. CDR1 is MDHEN and CDR2 is SYDVKM in the germline V gene. The CDR3 spans 14 residues. CDR3: CASSLGTGDYGCTF. CDR3 in DNA: TGTGCCAGCAGTCTGGGGACAGGGGACTATGGCTGCACCTTC.

This clonotype was seen only once. This may arise from a read error, as a much more abundant clone is one base away. The gene calls are TRBV12-3 or TRBV12-4 and TRBJ2-1, with 7 bases matching TRBD1. The CDR3 contains 13 residues. V gave up 5 bases and J gave up 13 bases; unmatched junction bases: 11. The CDR3 nucleotides are TGTGCCAGCAGTACCAGGGGGTCCGGACTTCAGTTCTTC. This gives the protein CASSTRGSGLQFF.

The chain is built from TRBV4-3 and TRBJ1-2, with D unresolved. Per the germline V gene, CDR1 is LGHNA and CDR2 is YSLEER. V gave up 1 base and J gave up 0 bases, with 12 bases separating them. This CDR3 has 16 residues. The CDR3 here is CASSQGIQTSNYGYTF. As DNA, the CDR3 is TGCGCCAGCAGCCAAGGTATACAAACCTCTAACTATGGCTACACCTTC.

The chain joins TRBV6-2 or TRBV6-3 to TRBJ2-7, with 8 bases lining up with TRBD1. Germline V gene lookup returns CDR1 MNHEY and CDR2 SVGEGT. The CDR3 length is 16 residues. V shed 0 bases and J 3 bases; nucleotides not matched to a gene: 7. The CDR3 protein is CASSYSNSGGDYEQYF. The CDR3 coding sequence is TGTGCCAGCAGTTACTCAAATTCAGGGGGCGACTACGAGCAGTACTTC.

This clonotype was picked up a small number of times. The chain has TRBV7-2 and TRBJ1-2; the D is unclear. CDR1 is SGHTA, CDR2 FQGNSA, per germline. V was cut by 3 bases and J by 9 bases, with 17 bases left in between. The CDR3 has 14 amino acids. The DNA for the CDR3 is TGTGCCAGCAGCTTCCCAGTCCCGTCTGAGAGCTACACCTTC. Its translation: CASSFPVPSESYTF.

This chain connects TRBV20-1 to TRBJ2-3; maybe TRBD2 (5 bases). The CDR3 loop spans 14 amino acids. V was pared by 0 bases and J by 2 bases, with 9 bases between. Germline V CDR1 and CDR2: DFQATT, SNEGSKA (reference sequence). The CDR3 DNA is TGCAGTGCTAGAGAACCGGGGTACACAGATACGCAGTATTTT. Translated, it gives CSAREPGYTDTQYF.

This clonotype was seen a few times. The genes are TRBV3-1 and TRBJ1-1, with 9 bases that match TRBD1. There are 16 residues in the CDR3. Germline assignment: CDR1 LGHDT and CDR2 YNNKEL (reference sequence). The trim removed 4 bases at V and 7 bases at J, leaving 13 bases unmatched. The CDR3 protein is CASSPTGGRGVDEAFF. Written as DNA, the CDR3 is TGTGCCAGCAGCCCCACAGGGGGCCGGGGAGTGGATGAAGCTTTCTTT.

The chain couples TRBV4-1 to TRBJ2-2, with a possible D match to TRBD1 (5 bases). The germline V gene has CDR1 MGHRA and CDR2 YSYEKL. The CDR3 is 16 amino acids. Trimming took 2 bases from V and 6 from J, leaving 16 bases between them. DNA for the CDR3: TGCGCCAGCAGCCAATACCCAGGGAATGAGGCCGGGGAGCTGTTTTTT. Encoded protein: CASSQYPGNEAGELFF.

The chain is built from TRBV14 and TRBJ1-1; D may be TRBD1 (5 bases). Germline-derived CDR1 and CDR2 are SGHDN and FVKESK. CDR3 length: 18 residues. The V gene lost 1 base and the J gene lost 3 bases, with 21 bases spanning the gap. The CDR3 DNA reads TGTGCCAGCAGCCAAGCGTCAGGGATCAAGGCAGGTGACACTGAAGCTTTCTTT. Protein product: CASSQASGIKAGDTEAFF.

The chain joins TRBV3-1 to TRBJ1-1, with D unclear. V shed 1 base and J shed 3 bases, with 18 bases lying between them. This CDR3 contains 17 residues. Germline lookup yields CDR1 LGHDT and CDR2 YNNKEL (reference sequence). In DNA form, the CDR3 reads TGTGCCAGCAGCCAAGCGGTAGCGTTCAGCTCGGACACTGAAGCTTTCTTT. It encodes CASSQAVAFSSDTEAFF.